The sequence of this T cell receptor beta chain was determined in a study of T cell repertoires in cytomegalovirus infection. Study conclusions and caveats: Identification of carriers of CMV plus the relevant HLA was achieved through cumulative public TCR beta family frequency. Predominance within the ex vivo response was attributable to HLA-C-restricted CMV-specific TCR beta clonotypes.

The length of the CDR3 is 15 residues. Trimming took 3 bases from V and 2 from J, leaving 10 bases between them. Germline CDR1 and CDR2: KGHSH and LQKENI. This clonotype came up many times. Antigen specificity is unknown. Each CDR3 protein gets one entry after TCRdb re-called the reads with MiXCR. The sample carries about 350,000 distinct CDR3 sequences, about 35% recorded once. The rearrangement links TRBV18 to TRBJ2-2; a possible D gene is TRBD1 (5 bases). The sequence was collected from a human donor in good health (CMV status not recorded). Some clones in this sample may be carry-over from other donors' samples. Source: cultured PBMCs, taken from culture after CMV antigen stimulation. The CDR3 here is CASSPSRDNTGELFF. The CDR3 region has the DNA TGTGCCAGCTCACCCTCCAGGGATAACACCGGGGAGCTGTTTTTT.